The 20 T cell receptor beta chains below were found in one sample sequenced in a study of blood T cells in healthy people across ages. Primed by a sample-barcoded 5' primer and a J-beta primer mix, a second PCR proceeded for about 7 to 11 cycles. TCRdb itself ran the 5' RACE reads through MiXCR, one entry per CDR3 protein. Of about a million distinct CDR3 sequences listed, about two fifths are singletons. Sequenced material: blood. Receptor source: a man younger than 35 in good health.

This clonotype was found a few times. J is TRBJ1-2 and V is TRBV20-1; D is unclear. The length of the CDR3 is 12 residues. Per germline, CDR1 DFQATT and CDR2 SNEGSKA (reference sequence). With 3 bases removed from V and 4 bases from J, the gap between germline ends came to 9 bases. CDR3 DNA sequence: TGCAGTGCTAGTCCCAGACCCTATGGCTACACCTTC. Amino acid sequence: CSASPRPYGYTF.

This clonotype appeared a few times. V and J are TRBV7-3 and TRBJ1-2; 7 nucleotides align to TRBD1. The CDR3 is 15 residues long. Germline CDR1 SGHTA, CDR2 FQGTGA. J gave up 2 bases and V 6 bases, and 9 bases lay outside the gene matches. The CDR3 reads CASSHGQATNYGYTF. The CDR3 DNA follows: TGTGCCAGCAGTCATGGACAGGCGACCAACTATGGCTACACCTTC.

This clonotype was recorded at least ten times. The rearrangement joins TRBV5-6 to TRBJ1-2; D is unclear. This CDR3 region has 15 residues. Germline CDR1 and CDR2: SGHDT and YYEEEE. Trimming removed 4 bases from V and 3 bases from J, with 16 bases in between. As DNA, the CDR3 is TGTGCCAGCAGCCTGTTGTTGGACCGAGACTATGGCTACACCTTC. Its protein product is CASSLLLDRDYGYTF. The full variable domain, its missing parts supplied by reference TRBV5-6 and TRBJ1-2, is DAGVTQSPTHLIKTRGQQVTLRCSPKSGHDTVSWYQQALGQGPQFIFQYYEEEERQRGNFPDRFSGHQFPNYSSELNVNALLLGDSALYLCASSLLLDRDYGYTFGSGTRLTVV.

The chain employs TRBV7-2 and TRBJ2-6; 7 bases map to TRBD2. Germline-derived CDR1 and CDR2 are SGHTA and FQGNSA. Trimming cost V 6 bases and J 0 bases; bases outside gene matches: 8. This CDR3 spans 17 amino acids. This CDR3 is CASSIRGEGSGANVLTF. CDR3 sequence (DNA): TGTGCCAGCAGTATTAGAGGGGAGGGCTCTGGGGCCAACGTCCTGACTTTC.

The rearrangement uses TRBV4-1 and TRBJ1-5, with D hard to call. CDR1 is MGHRA, CDR2 YSYEKL, per germline. This CDR3 comprises 17 residues. V gave up 1 base and J gave up 2 bases, with 15 bases separating them. In nucleotides, the CDR3 is TGCGCCAGCAGCCAAGTCGACCCCTATTTGGGCAATCAGCCCCAGCATTTT. It is translated as CASSQVDPYLGNQPQHF.

The rearrangement joins TRBV6-2 or TRBV6-3 to TRBJ2-5; a weak D match, TRBD2 (6 bases). V was cut by 7 bases and J by 11 bases, with 29 bases left in between. Looked up from germline, CDR1 is MNHEY and CDR2 is SVGEGT. This CDR3 is built from 16 residues. CDR3 sequence reads: CASTPADYQAYNEQYF. The CDR3 DNA follows: TGTGCCAGCACCCCGGCGGACTACCAAGCTTACAATGAGCAGTACTTC.

The chain links TRBV12-3 or TRBV12-4 to TRBJ1-1; a weak D match, TRBD1 (6 bases). The CDR3 is 16 residues long. The V end was cut by 6 bases, the J end by 4 bases, with 21 bases between. CDR3 sequence reads: CASRQGPGIMITEAFF. The CDR3 DNA is TGTGCCAGCAGGCAGGGGCCAGGGATAATGATCACTGAAGCTTTCTTT.

The rearrangement joins TRBV29-1 to TRBJ1-4; D unresolved. From germline, CDR1 is SQVTM and CDR2 ANQGSEA. V gave up 4 bases and J gave up 6 bases, with 12 bases separating them. This CDR3 region has 13 residues. The CDR3 nucleotides are TGCAGCGTTGGGGTCGAAAGCTATGAAAAACTGTTTTTT. Translating gives CSVGVESYEKLFF.

This chain uses TRBV6-1 with TRBJ1-5; maybe TRBD1 (5 bases). Trimming removed 8 bases from V and 0 bases from J, with 17 bases in between. CDR1 is MNHNS and CDR2 is SASEGT in the germline V gene. The CDR3 consists of 16 residues. This CDR3 reads CASAGGRGYSNQPQHF. The CDR3, as DNA: TGTGCCAGCGCGGGGGGGAGGGGATATAGCAATCAGCCCCAGCATTTT.

The V call is TRBV3-1, the J call TRBJ1-5; possibly TRBD1 for D (5 bases). V shed 2 bases and J shed 3 bases, with 8 bases lying between them. The CDR3 length is 14 residues. The V gene's germline CDR1 is LGHDT and CDR2 YNNKEL (reference sequence). The CDR3 DNA is TGTGCCAGCAGCCAATATGGGACCAATCAGCCCCAGCATTTT. This sequence encodes CASSQYGTNQPQHF.

In regard to this clonotype: One end of the junction is discordant with germline, which a read error may explain. The chain couples TRBV7-2 to TRBJ2-7, with D perhaps TRBD1 (6 bases). Germline V gene sequence: CDR1 SGHTA, CDR2 FQGNSA. The CDR3 runs 17 residues. CDR3 protein: CASSRKTSGVLSYERYF. CDR3 in DNA: TGTGCCAGCAGCCGCAAAACCTCAGGGGTCCTTTCCTACGAGCGGTACTTC.

The chain recombines TRBV4-2 with TRBJ1-3; TRBD1 might be the D (5 bases). There are 16 residues in the CDR3. From germline, CDR1 is LGHNA and CDR2 YNFKEQ. The V end lost 4 bases, the J end lost 0 bases, and 13 bases lay between the germline ends. CDR3 sequence: CASSPSRGTSGNTIYF. CDR3 DNA: TGTGCCAGCAGCCCCAGTAGGGGTACCTCTGGAAACACCATATATTTT.

The gene calls are TRBV7-6 and TRBJ1-1; D perhaps matches TRBD1 (6 bases). From germline, CDR1 is SGHVS and CDR2 FNYEAQ. The V gene lost 5 bases and the J gene lost 4 bases, with 11 bases spanning the gap. CDR3 length: 13 residues. The CDR3: CASSTNRATEAFF. The CDR3 DNA sequence: TGTGCCAGCAGCACCAACAGGGCCACTGAAGCTTTCTTT.

This sequence joins TRBV20-1 and TRBJ1-5; D possibly corresponds to TRBD1 (5 bases). This CDR3 contains 15 residues. Germline loops: CDR1 DFQATT, CDR2 SNEGSKA (reference sequence). The ends were cut back, 0 bases at V and 4 bases at J, with 13 bases in the middle. Here the CDR3 reads CSARDEDRPNQPQHF. DNA for the CDR3: TGCAGTGCTAGAGACGAAGACAGACCAAATCAGCCCCAGCATTTT.

This clonotype appeared a few times. CDR3: CSAPGQKGEKLFF. Here the CDR3 DNA reads TGCAGTGCTCCGGGCCAGAAAGGGGAAAAACTGTTTTTT. The chain links TRBV20-1 to TRBJ1-4; no reliable D call. The germline V gene encodes CDR1 DFQATT and CDR2 SNEGSKA (reference sequence). V shed 5 bases and J shed 8 bases, with 15 bases lying between them. The CDR3 loop spans 13 amino acids.

This clonotype was counted only a few times. The chain links TRBV6-2 or TRBV6-3 to TRBJ1-4, with 7 bases matching TRBD1. V dropped 2 bases and J dropped 0; count of bases not matched to a gene: 6. The CDR3 extends over 17 amino acids. Looked up from germline, CDR1 is MNHEY and CDR2 is SVGEGT. CDR3 amino acids: CASSYRRGRSTNEKLFF. CDR3 DNA sequence: TGTGCCAGCAGTTACCGGAGGGGGCGTTCAACTAATGAAAAACTGTTTTTT.

The V gene is TRBV12-3 or TRBV12-4, the J gene TRBJ2-1, with D possibly called TRBD1 or TRBD2 (6 bases each). The CDR3 is 16 residues long. V lost 1 base to trimming and J lost 0 bases, with 10 bases between them. For the CDR3, the DNA is TGTGCCAGCAGTTTAGTTGGGGGGCACTCCTACAATGAGCAGTTCTTC. Its translation is CASSLVGGHSYNEQFF.

This clonotype was detected only a few times. The chain couples TRBV6-2 or TRBV6-3 to TRBJ2-1, with 10 bases fitting TRBD1. In germline, CDR1 is MNHEY, CDR2 SVGEGT. The CDR3 contains 16 residues. The junction had 8 bases not matched to a gene; V was cut back by 2 bases and J by 7 bases. Written as DNA, the CDR3 is TGTGCCAGCAGTTACCCCCTTGGACAGGGGGGTAATGAGCAGTTCTTC. This sequence encodes CASSYPLGQGGNEQFF.

CDR3 sequence (DNA): TGTGCCAGCAGTTATGGCTGGAGTTTGCAGGTCCAAGAGACCCAGTACTTC. Translated: CASSYGWSLQVQETQYF. The chain is built from TRBV6-2 or TRBV6-3 and TRBJ2-5, with unresolved D. The CDR3 contains 17 residues. V lost 3 bases, J lost 1 base, and 18 bases lay in between. Germline CDR1 and CDR2: MNHEY and SVGEGT.

This clonotype was counted only a few times. This chain joins TRBV20-1 and TRBJ2-7; 7 bases fit TRBD1. V lost 2 bases, J lost 2 bases, and 6 bases stayed unmatched. Germline loops: CDR1 DFQATT, CDR2 SNEGSKA (reference sequence). This CDR3 comprises 14 residues. CDR3 bases: TGCAGTGCTAGAATCGACAGGGCGACCTACGAGCAGTACTTC. This translates into CSARIDRATYEQYF.